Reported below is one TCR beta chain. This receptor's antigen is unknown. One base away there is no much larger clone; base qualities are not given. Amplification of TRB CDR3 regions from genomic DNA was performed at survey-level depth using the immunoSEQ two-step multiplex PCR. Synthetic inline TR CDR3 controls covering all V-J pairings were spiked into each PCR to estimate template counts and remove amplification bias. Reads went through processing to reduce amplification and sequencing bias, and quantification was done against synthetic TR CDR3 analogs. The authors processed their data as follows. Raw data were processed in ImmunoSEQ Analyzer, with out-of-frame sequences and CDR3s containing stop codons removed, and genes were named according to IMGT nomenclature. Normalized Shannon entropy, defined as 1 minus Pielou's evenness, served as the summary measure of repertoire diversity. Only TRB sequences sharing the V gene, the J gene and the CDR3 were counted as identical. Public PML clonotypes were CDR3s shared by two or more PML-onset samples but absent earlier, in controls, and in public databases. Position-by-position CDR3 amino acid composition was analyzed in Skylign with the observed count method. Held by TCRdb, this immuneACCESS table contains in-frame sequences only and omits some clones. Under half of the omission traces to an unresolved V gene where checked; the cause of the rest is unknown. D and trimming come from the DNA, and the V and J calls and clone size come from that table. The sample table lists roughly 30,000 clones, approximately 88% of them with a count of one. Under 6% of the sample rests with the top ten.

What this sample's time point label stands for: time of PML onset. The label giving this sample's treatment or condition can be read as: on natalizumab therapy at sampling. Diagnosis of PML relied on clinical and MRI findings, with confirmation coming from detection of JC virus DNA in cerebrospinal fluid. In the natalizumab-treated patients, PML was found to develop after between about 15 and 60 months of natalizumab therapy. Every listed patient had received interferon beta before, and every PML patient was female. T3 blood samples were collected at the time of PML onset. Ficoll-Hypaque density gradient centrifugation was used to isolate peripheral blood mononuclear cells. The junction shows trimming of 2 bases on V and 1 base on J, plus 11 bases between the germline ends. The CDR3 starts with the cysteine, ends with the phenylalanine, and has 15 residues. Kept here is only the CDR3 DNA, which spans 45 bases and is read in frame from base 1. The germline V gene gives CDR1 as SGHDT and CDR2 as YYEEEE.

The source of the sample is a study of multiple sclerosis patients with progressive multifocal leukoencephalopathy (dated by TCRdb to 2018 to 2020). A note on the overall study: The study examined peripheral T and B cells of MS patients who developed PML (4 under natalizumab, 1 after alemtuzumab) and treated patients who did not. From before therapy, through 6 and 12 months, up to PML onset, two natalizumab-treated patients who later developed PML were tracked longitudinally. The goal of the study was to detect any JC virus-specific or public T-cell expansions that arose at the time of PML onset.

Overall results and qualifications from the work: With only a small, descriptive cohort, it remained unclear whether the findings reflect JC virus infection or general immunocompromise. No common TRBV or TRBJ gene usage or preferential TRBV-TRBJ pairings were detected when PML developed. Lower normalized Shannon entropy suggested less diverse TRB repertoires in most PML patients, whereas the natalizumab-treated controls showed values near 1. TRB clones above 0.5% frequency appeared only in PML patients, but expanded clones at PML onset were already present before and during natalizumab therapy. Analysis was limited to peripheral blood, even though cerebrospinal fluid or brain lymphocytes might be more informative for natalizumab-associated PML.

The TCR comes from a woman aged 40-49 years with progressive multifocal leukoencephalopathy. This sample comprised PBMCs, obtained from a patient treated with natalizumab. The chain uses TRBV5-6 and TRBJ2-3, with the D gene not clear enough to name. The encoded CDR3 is CASSLVGPRTDTQYF. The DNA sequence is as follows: TGTGCCAGCAGCTTAGTGGGCCCACGCACAGATACGCAGTATTTT. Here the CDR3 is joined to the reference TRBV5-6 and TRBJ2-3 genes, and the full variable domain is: DAGVTQSPTHLIKTRGQQVTLRCSPKSGHDTVSWYQQALGQGPQFIFQYYEEEERQRGNFPDRFSGHQFPNYSSELNVNALLLGDSALYLCASSLVGPRTDTQYFGPGTRLTVL.